Reported below is one T cell receptor beta chain. Its antigen specificity is not known. Base qualities are missing; no much larger clone stands one base away. This sample is part of a study of blood T cell repertoires in COVID-19 (dated by TCRdb to the early 2020s). Regarding the complete study: Samples covering the acute and convalescent phases of COVID-19 were provided by collaborators in the United States, Italy and Spain. Nearly every sample came with metadata listing a de-identified subject ID, COVID-19 status, age in years and sex. Where available, HLA class I and class II types were taken from metadata supplied by the sample provider and were not determined by assay-based typing. The prospective study material was composed of cDNA or gDNA derived from T cells, B-cell-depleted T cells, or PBMCs. The samples were drawn from two sources: the first 160 participants of the ongoing ImmuneRACE study, and 950 to 1,500 subjects contributed by 6 global collaborators. The repertoires were made available in a free public database intended to serve as a resource for research on the immune response to SARS-CoV-2. Subjects who had been exposed to COVID-19, were actively infected with it, or had recovered from it provided the deeply sampled blood TCRbeta repertoires that made up the dataset. Findings and caveats that apply to the study as a whole: The quantity of clinical and demographic metadata differed by source and by participant and was supplied without curation.

The immunoSEQ Assay, a bias-controlled multiplex PCR, was used to amplify TCRbeta CDR3 regions from genomic DNA. On the authors' methods: Within the assay, amplification of reference gene primers was used to estimate how many nucleated cells each sample contained. To quantify the absolute abundance of each unique TCRbeta CDR3 rearrangement, sequence reads were collapsed and filtered. For each sample, productive Simpson clonality was calculated by taking the square root of Simpson's diversity index across productive rearrangements. As stored in TCRdb, this immuneACCESS dataset retains in-frame rearrangements with V and J assigned. A fraction of the clones does not appear; measured against another copy, unresolved V genes explain less than half of the discrepancy, and the remainder lacks a known reason. V, J and clone size are taken as reported in that table, and D and trimming were inferred from the DNA itself. This sample comprises about 200,000 clones, around 85% of them detected only once. Of the sample, about 13% falls within the top ten clones.

Its CDR3 holds 12 amino acids, cysteine through phenylalanine. This entry keeps only the CDR3 DNA: 36 bases, framed from base 1. The trim is 3 bases for V and 9 bases for J, with a gap of 11 bases between the germline ends. A second Seattle source provided samples from volunteer blood donors who had recovered from COVID-19. Collaborating institutions collected whole blood in K2EDTA tubes following their own protocols. Collaborator samples were shipped for TCRbeta analysis as frozen whole blood, isolated PBMCs, or DNA extracted from either sample type. Sequences were obtained from peripheral blood. This chain is built from TRBV12-3 or TRBV12-4 and TRBJ1-1; there is no confident call for the D gene. This sequence originates from a man aged 50-60 years who had recovered from COVID-19. The CDR3 loop reads CASSFSVSKAFF. The base sequence is TGTGCCAGCAGTTTCTCGGTCTCAAAAGCTTTCTTT.